This T cell receptor (beta chain) comes out of a study of blood T cell repertoires in COVID-19. V was clipped by 4 bases and J by 5 bases; unmatched bases: 4. Germline CDR1 and CDR2: SGHRS and YFSETQ. The CDR3 sequence is 14 residues long. Living in 24 US areas, the participants were between roughly 18 and 89 years of age. Participants' reported clinical history set cohort assignment. Before being deemed recovered, Cohort 3 donors had two negative PCRs, clearance, or symptom resolution. In the authors' workflow: Amplification with reference gene primers provided the estimates of nucleated cell counts. Sequencing was performed with immunoSEQ multiplex PCR; in TCRdb, only in-frame clones are kept and a portion is missing. Clone size and V and J calls were adopted from that table, with D and trimming inferred from the DNA. The profile shows almost 400,000 clones, around nine tenths of them singletons.

Source material: PBMCs or T cells enriched from blood (not recorded which). The receptor was isolated from a woman aged 25 to 39 who had recovered from COVID-19. This chain connects TRBV5-1 to TRBJ2-7, with 12 bases matching TRBD2. DNA for the CDR3: TGCGCCAGCAGCCCGACTAGCGGGAGAAACGAGCAGTACTTC. Encoded protein: CASSPTSGRNEQYF. Full variable domain (rest looked up from reference TRBV5-1 and TRBJ2-7): KAGVTQTPRYLIKTRGQQVTLSCSPISGHRSVSWYQQTPGQGLQFLFEYFSETQRNKGNFPGRFSGRQFSNSRSEMNVSTLELGDSALYLCASSPTSGRNEQYFGPGTRLTVT.